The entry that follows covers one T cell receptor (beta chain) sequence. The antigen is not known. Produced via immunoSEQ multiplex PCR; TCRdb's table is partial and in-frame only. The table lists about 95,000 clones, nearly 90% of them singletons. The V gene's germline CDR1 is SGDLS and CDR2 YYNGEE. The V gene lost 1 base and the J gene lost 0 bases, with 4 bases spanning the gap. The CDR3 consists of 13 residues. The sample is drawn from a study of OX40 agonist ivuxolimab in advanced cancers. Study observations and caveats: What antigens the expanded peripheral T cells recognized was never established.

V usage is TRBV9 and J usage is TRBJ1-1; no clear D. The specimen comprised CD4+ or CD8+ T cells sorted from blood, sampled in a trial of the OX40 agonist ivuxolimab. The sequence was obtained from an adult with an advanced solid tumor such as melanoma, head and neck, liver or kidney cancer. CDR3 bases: TGTGCCAGCAGCGTACTTTTGAACACTGAAGCTTTCTTT. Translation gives CASSVLLNTEAFF.